The clone carrying this T cell receptor (beta chain) has a count of ten or more. Its specificity is unknown. Germline CDR1 reads MNHNS; CDR2 reads SASEGT. This CDR3 comprises 15 residues. The germline V and J ends were trimmed by 2 bases and 9 bases, with 17 bases remaining between them. These data are taken from a study of T cells in Graves' hyperthyroidism and ophthalmopathy. Regions amplified from RNA transcripts were the TCR beta CDR3 regions. Researchers ran a first-round RT-PCR on the TCR CDR3 using the HTBI primer set. MiXCR, applied by TCRdb to the multiplex PCR reads, yields one record per CDR3 protein. Here the sample spans some 150,000 distinct CDR3 sequences, roughly 23% being singletons. Study results and limitations: Most expanded thyroid clonotypes above 0.001 also appeared in blood.

The gene calls are TRBV6-1 and TRBJ1-5, with D unresolved. The TCR originated in a woman aged 45-59 years with Graves' hyperthyroidism that later progressed to Graves' ophthalmopathy. Specimen: blood. CDR3 nucleotide sequence: TGTGCCAGCAGTGAATTATTGAGTGGACGGGTGCCCCAGCATTTT. Amino acid sequence: CASSELLSGRVPQHF.